One sample yielded the 31 T cell receptor beta chains listed below, sequenced in a study of identical twins. TCRdb re-called the 5' RACE reads through MiXCR, storing one row per CDR3 protein. Of around 690,000 distinct CDR3 sequences listed, approximately 22% are singletons. This same sample was also taken into another study, of T cells expressing NK-cell markers.

Sequencing was carried out using PBMCs. The receptor source for this set is a woman younger than 35 in good health.

V gene TRBV2 combines with J gene TRBJ2-7; 11 bases match TRBD2. The trim removed 7 bases at V and 6 bases at J, leaving 8 bases unmatched. Germline values: CDR1 SNHLY, CDR2 FYNNEI. This CDR3 region has 14 residues. DNA for the CDR3: TGTGCCAGCAAGGTAGCGGGAGGGCCTGGCGAGCAGTACTTC. Translating gives CASKVAGGPGEQYF.

V gene TRBV28 combines with J gene TRBJ2-3, with TRBD2 as a possible D gene (5 bases). The CDR3 is 14 amino acids. Germline V CDR1 and CDR2: MDHEN, SYDVKM. V was shortened by 5 bases and J by 5 bases, with 14 bases between the two germline ends. The CDR3 reads CASSPPLEEDTQYF. CDR3 in DNA: TGTGCCAGCAGTCCTCCGTTGGAGGAAGATACGCAGTATTTT.

The V gene is TRBV6-5, the J gene TRBJ1-1; a weak D match, TRBD1 (5 bases). CDR3 length: 12 residues. In germline, CDR1 is MNHEY, CDR2 SVGAGI. The germline V and J ends were trimmed by 5 bases and 4 bases, with 8 bases remaining between them. In nucleotides, the CDR3 is TGTGCCAGCAGTCGTGACAGCACTGAAGCTTTCTTT. It yields the protein CASSRDSTEAFF.

This clonotype was picked up a small number of times. The rearrangement joins TRBV10-3 to TRBJ2-4, with TRBD1 identical over 8 bases. CDR3 length equals 13 residues. Unmatched junction bases numbered 3, after V lost 6 bases and J lost 5 bases. CDR1 and CDR2 (germline): ENHRY, SYGVKD. CDR3 sequence reads: CAISPQGENIQYF. The DNA for the CDR3 is TGTGCCATCAGCCCACAGGGGGAAAACATTCAGTACTTC.

This clonotype was detected a few times. The junction departs from germline at one end; a sequencing error may be responsible. The chain employs TRBV20-1 and TRBJ2-7; weak D call: TRBD1 (6 bases). CDR1 DFQATT and CDR2 SNEGSKA come from the germline V gene (reference sequence). There are 15 residues in the CDR3. This chain's CDR3 is CSARDMGHGSSEQYF. The CDR3, as DNA: TGCAGTGCTAGAGATATGGGACACGGATCCTCCGAGCAGTACTTC.

This sequence joins TRBV19 and TRBJ2-7; the D gene is possibly TRBD1 (5 bases). Germline V gives CDR1 LNHDA, CDR2 SQIVND (reference sequence). V shed 9 bases and J shed 2 bases, with 17 bases lying between them. The CDR3 length is 14 residues. The CDR3 bases are TGTGCCAGCTCCCGGGCCTGGGGCACCTACGAGCAGTACTTC. This gives the protein CASSRAWGTYEQYF.

This chain uses TRBV27 with TRBJ2-5, with 15 bases aligning to TRBD2. The CDR3 is made up of 18 amino acids. Germline V gene sequence: CDR1 MNHEY, CDR2 SMNVEV (reference sequence). The trim removed 4 bases at V and 5 bases at J, leaving 11 bases unmatched. For the CDR3, the DNA is TGTGCCAGCAGTTCTTACCCGGGACTAGCGGGAGGTCGGGAGACCCAGTACTTC. Its protein is CASSSYPGLAGGRETQYF.

The CDR3 loop is CASSSDRGLPYEQYF. The CDR3 DNA sequence: TGTGCCAGCAGTTCGGACAGGGGGCTACCATACGAGCAGTACTTC. This chain links TRBV6-5 with TRBJ2-7, with 11 bases fitting TRBD1. CDR1 is MNHEY, CDR2 SVGAGI, per germline. This CDR3 has 15 amino acids. Trimming removed 4 bases from V and 4 bases from J; junction bases left unmatched: 6.

This clonotype appeared a few times. Here the CDR3 reads CASSLGLDSYNEQFF. CDR3 bases: TGTGCCAGCAGCTTGGGACTGGACTCCTACAATGAGCAGTTCTTC. The V and J genes are TRBV7-9 and TRBJ2-1, with a possible D match to TRBD2 (6 bases). CDR1 and CDR2 from the germline V gene are SEHNR and FQNEAQ (reference sequence). The CDR3 contains 15 residues. Trimming cost V 3 bases and J 0 bases, with 9 bases left between them. The variable domain in full, with the rest retrieved from reference TRBV7-9 and TRBJ2-1, is DTGVSQNPRHKITKRGQNVTFRCDPISEHNRLYWYRQTLGQGPEFLTYFQNEAQLEKSRLLSDRFSAERPKGSFSTLEIQRTEQGDSAMYLCASSLGLDSYNEQFFGPGTRLTVL.

Many counts were recorded for this clonotype. The chain carries TRBV12-3 or TRBV12-4 and TRBJ1-1; D uncertain. The V gene lost 0 bases and the J gene lost 3 bases, with 5 bases spanning the gap. The CDR3 consists of 13 residues. The CDR3 bases are TGTGCCAGCAGTTTAGCTCGGGACACTGAAGCTTTCTTT. It is translated as CASSLARDTEAFF.

J is TRBJ1-2 and V is TRBV25-1; 8 bases line up with TRBD1. Germline trimming cut 9 bases from V and 4 bases from J; bases unmatched to any gene: 7. This CDR3 spans 13 amino acids. CDR1 and CDR2 (germline): MGHDK, SYGVNS. The CDR3 DNA follows: TGTGCCAGTCGACAGGGGTCGGCCTATGGCTACACCTTC. Translation: CASRQGSAYGYTF.

This chain uses TRBV11-3 with TRBJ2-5; D perhaps matches TRBD1 (6 bases). CDR1 is SGHNT, CDR2 YENEEA, per germline. CDR3 length equals 16 residues. V was pared by 5 bases and J by 4 bases, with 20 bases between. Here the CDR3 reads CASSRSRGQTGETQYF. The CDR3, as DNA: TGTGCCAGCAGCCGCAGTAGAGGGCAGACAGGAGAGACCCAGTACTTC.

This chain uses TRBV7-8 with TRBJ2-2, with 8 bases that match TRBD2. Trimming removed 4 bases from V and 6 bases from J; junction bases left unmatched: 7. Looked up from germline, CDR1 is SGHVS and CDR2 is FQNEAQ. The CDR3 sequence is 15 residues long. Here the CDR3 DNA reads TGTGCCAGCAGCTATATAGCGGGAAAGCCCGGGGAGCTGTTTTTT. This encodes CASSYIAGKPGELFF.

There are many counts of this clonotype. The CDR3 protein is CASSLGLAWGEQFF. The CDR3 DNA reads TGTGCCAGCAGTTTAGGACTAGCATGGGGTGAGCAGTTCTTC. This chain uses TRBV12-3 or TRBV12-4 with TRBJ2-1, with 7 positions matching TRBD2. V shed 1 base, J shed 9 bases, and the junction held 6 bases outside the gene matches. The CDR3 sequence is 14 residues long.

This clonotype came up a few times. The chain combines TRBV3-1 with TRBJ2-6, with TRBD2 identical over 7 bases. In germline, CDR1 is LGHDT, CDR2 YNNKEL (reference sequence). V lost 1 base, J lost 3 bases, and 9 bases stayed unmatched. The CDR3 has 18 amino acids. CDR3 DNA sequence: TGTGCCAGCAGCCAAGGGCTAGCGGCCGCGGTTGGGGCCAACGTCCTGACTTTC. As protein: CASSQGLAAAVGANVLTF.

There are a few counts of this clonotype. The genes are TRBV12-3 or TRBV12-4 and TRBJ2-2; D possibly corresponds to TRBD1 (5 bases). This CDR3 region has 17 residues. V was cut by 0 bases and J by 4 bases, with 15 bases left in between. The CDR3 reads CASSLAVRVPITGELFF. In DNA, the CDR3 is TGTGCCAGCAGTTTAGCGGTCAGGGTACCCATCACCGGGGAGCTGTTTTTT.

This clonotype was recorded at least ten times. CDR3 residues: CAISRGGQYNEQFF. CDR3 sequence (DNA): TGTGCCATTTCACGGGGGGGCCAGTACAATGAGCAGTTCTTC. The chain joins TRBV27 to TRBJ2-1; 8 positions agree with TRBD2. CDR1 and CDR2 (germline): MNHEY, SMNVEV (reference sequence). The CDR3 loop spans 14 amino acids. Unmatched junction bases numbered 9, after V lost 10 bases and J lost 4 bases.

The chain employs TRBV3-1 and TRBJ2-3; 9 bases line up with TRBD2. The germline CDR1 and CDR2 sequences are LGHDT and YNNKEL (reference sequence). This CDR3 has 15 residues. V was clipped by 7 bases and J by 6 bases; unmatched bases: 11. CDR3 sequence: CASKNGLAGPDTQYF. As DNA, the CDR3 is TGTGCCAGCAAAAACGGGCTAGCGGGACCGGATACGCAGTATTTT.

The chain has TRBV5-1 and TRBJ2-7, with D possibly TRBD2 on 6 matching bases. The V gene lost 0 bases and the J gene lost 1 base, with 17 bases spanning the gap. The germline gives CDR1 SGHRS, CDR2 YFSETQ. The CDR3 totals 17 residues. This CDR3 is CASSLGLTSGTSYEQYF. The CDR3 DNA follows: TGCGCCAGCAGCTTGGGACTGACCTCCGGGACTTCCTACGAGCAGTACTTC.

This clonotype was observed many times. The V call is TRBV7-9, the J call TRBJ2-1; possibly TRBD2 for D (5 bases). Trimming pared 4 bases from V and 6 bases from J, leaving 13 bases between. CDR1 SEHNR and CDR2 FQNEAQ come from the germline V gene (reference sequence). The CDR3 is 14 amino acids. The CDR3 nucleotides are TGTGCCAGCAGCTCAACGGGGTCTAGCAATGAGCAGTTCTTC. Encoded protein: CASSSTGSSNEQFF.

The V and J genes are TRBV20-1 and TRBJ2-3; D gene ambiguous. Germline-derived CDR1 and CDR2 are DFQATT and SNEGSKA (reference sequence). CDR3 length: 14 residues. Between the trimmed V and J ends, which lost 4 bases and 7 bases, there was a span of 18 bases. The CDR3 DNA reads as TGCAGTGCTACTACTTACACCGCATCAAATACGCAGTATTTT. Its translation is CSATTYTASNTQYF.

The chain carries TRBV3-1 and TRBJ1-1, with D unclear. This CDR3 comprises 14 residues. Trimming shortened V by 3 bases and J by 0 bases, and 8 bases separated the two germline ends. Looked up from germline, CDR1 is LGHDT and CDR2 is YNNKEL (reference sequence). CDR3 residues: CASSQSAVNTEAFF. CDR3 coding DNA: TGTGCCAGCAGCCAGTCGGCTGTGAACACTGAAGCTTTCTTT.

This clonotype was counted only a few times. The CDR3 sequence is CSAREREPHNEQFF. The CDR3 DNA follows: TGCAGTGCTAGAGAGCGGGAGCCCCACAATGAGCAGTTCTTC. The V gene is TRBV20-1, the J gene TRBJ2-1; the match to TRBD2 covers 7 bases. The CDR3 contains 14 residues. The germline CDR1 and CDR2 sequences are DFQATT and SNEGSKA (reference sequence). The V segment lost 0 bases and the J segment 5 bases; nucleotides outside the gene matches: 4.

The chain employs TRBV7-2 and TRBJ2-3, with 8 bases aligning to TRBD2. The CDR3 has 16 residues. Looked up from germline, CDR1 is SGHTA and CDR2 is FQGNSA. The V and J ends lost 2 bases and 4 bases, in that order; junction bases with no gene match: 8. The CDR3 DNA follows: TGTGCCAGCAGCTTATCCGGGAGGGCCCTCGCAGATACGCAGTATTTT. The encoded protein is CASSLSGRALADTQYF.

The rearrangement links TRBV25-1 to TRBJ2-4; possibly TRBD2 for D (6 bases). Deletions cut 8 bases from V and 2 bases from J, with 25 bases between. Germline V gene sequence: CDR1 MGHDK, CDR2 SYGVNS. This CDR3 is built from 18 residues. CDR3 nucleotide sequence: TGTGCCAGCGGACCCCGCGGTGGGGGGACGGTGACCAAAAACATTCAGTACTTC. Residues: CASGPRGGGTVTKNIQYF.

This clonotype was recorded a few times. The chain uses TRBV12-3 or TRBV12-4 and TRBJ1-6; 10 nucleotides align to TRBD1. J was trimmed by 8 bases and V by 7 bases; bases with no gene match: 8. The CDR3 loop spans 15 amino acids. CDR3 nucleotide sequence: TGTGCCAGCACCGAATGGACAGGGGGAGATTCACCCCTCCACTTT. It specifies CASTEWTGGDSPLHF.

This clonotype was recorded many times. The genes are TRBV10-3 and TRBJ2-3; D is uncertain. Trimming removed 2 bases at V and 4 bases at J, with 4 bases between. CDR3 length: 12 residues. Germline lookup yields CDR1 ENHRY and CDR2 SYGVKD. The CDR3: CAISESPDTQYF. The CDR3, as DNA: TGTGCCATCAGTGAGAGCCCAGATACGCAGTATTTT.

V gene TRBV12-3 or TRBV12-4 combines with J gene TRBJ2-1; 11 bases agree with TRBD2. The V segment lost 6 bases and the J segment 6 bases; nucleotides outside the gene matches: 7. The CDR3 totals 15 residues. The DNA for the CDR3 is TGTGCCAGCAGCAATCGACTAGCGGGACGCAATGAGCAGTTCTTC. This gives the protein CASSNRLAGRNEQFF.

There are a few counts of this clonotype. This chain joins TRBV7-2 and TRBJ2-2; D call uncertain. This CDR3 has 14 residues. The germline V gene encodes CDR1 SGHTA and CDR2 FQGNSA. The V end lost 4 bases, the J end lost 4 bases, and 10 bases lay between the germline ends. This CDR3 is CASSSRFVTGELFF. As DNA, the CDR3 is TGTGCCAGCAGCTCCCGATTCGTCACCGGGGAGCTGTTTTTT.

V and J are TRBV10-3 and TRBJ1-5, with D uncertain. Trimming took 0 bases from V and 0 from J, leaving 9 bases between them. Germline V gene sequence: CDR1 ENHRY, CDR2 SYGVKD. CDR3 size: 16 residues. The CDR3: CAISESWRDSNQPQHF. CDR3 DNA sequence: TGTGCCATCAGTGAGTCCTGGAGGGATAGCAATCAGCCCCAGCATTTT.

This clonotype occurred many times. The V and J genes are TRBV20-1 and TRBJ1-2; 10 bases agree with TRBD1. The CDR3 loop spans 14 amino acids. Germline trimming cut 6 bases from V and 2 bases from J; bases unmatched to any gene: 6. Germline V lookup: CDR1 DFQATT, CDR2 SNEGSKA (reference sequence). This CDR3 reads CSARDRGRNYGYTF. The CDR3 nucleotides read TGCAGTGCAAGGGACAGGGGAAGGAACTATGGCTACACCTTC.